This TCR beta chain emerged from a study of neurological immune-mediated disorders. Study context: Disease course was recorded as relapsing-remitting for about 31 and secondary progressive for 3 of the 34 multiple sclerosis patients.

In germline, CDR1 is DFQATT, CDR2 SNEGSKA (reference sequence). The CDR3 sequence is 13 residues long. The ends were cut back, 3 bases at V and 4 bases at J, with 12 bases in the middle. Findings of the study overall: Levels of TCR clonal expansion peaked in HTLV-1-associated myelopathy and reached their lowest in multiple sclerosis, under those of healthy controls.

The team produced cDNA through 5'RACE using 10-nucleotide random UMIs. One entry per CDR3 protein, called by TCRdb with MiXCR from the 5' RACE reads. Of tens of thousands of distinct CDR3 sequences listed, 3.5% to 5.5% are singletons. This clonotype was seen repeatedly, ten times or more. Its antigen is unknown. The chain uses TRBV20-1 and TRBJ1-1; D remains unclear. This TCR derives from a woman between 55 and 75 years old with multiple sclerosis. The specimen sequenced was PBMCs. The CDR3 nucleotides read TGCAGTGCTAGTGTCAGGAGGGTCACTGAAGCTTTCTTT. Protein product: CSASVRRVTEAFF.